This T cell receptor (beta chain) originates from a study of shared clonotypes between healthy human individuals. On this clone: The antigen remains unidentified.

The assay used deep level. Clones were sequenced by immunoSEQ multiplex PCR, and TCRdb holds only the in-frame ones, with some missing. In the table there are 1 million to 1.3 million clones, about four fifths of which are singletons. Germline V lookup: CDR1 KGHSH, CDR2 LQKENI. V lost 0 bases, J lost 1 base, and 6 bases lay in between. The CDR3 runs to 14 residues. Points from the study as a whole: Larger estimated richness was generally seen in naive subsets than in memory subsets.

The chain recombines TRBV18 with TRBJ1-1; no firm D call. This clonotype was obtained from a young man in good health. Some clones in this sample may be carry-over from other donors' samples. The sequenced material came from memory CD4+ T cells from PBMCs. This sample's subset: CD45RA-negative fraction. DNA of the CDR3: TGTGCCAGCTCACCACCGGGTCAGAACACTGAAGCTTTCTTT. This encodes CASSPPGQNTEAFF.